This T cell receptor beta chain was sequenced for a study of blood T cells in healthy people across ages. Findings of the study overall: PBMCs were not sorted, which prevented a conclusive comparison of naive versus antigen-experienced cells. Shifts in expanded clonotypes may have been confounded by donor CMV status, which was unknown.

A second about 7 to 12 cycle PCR used barcoded and J-beta primers. From the 5' RACE reads, TCRdb called clonotypes with MiXCR, one entry per CDR3 protein. The data show 600,000 to 1,000,000 distinct CDR3 sequences, about 25% seen once. Notes on this clonotype: Its antigen is unidentified.

Extraction of total RNA produced a minimum of 5.5 micrograms from each sample. Separately, the same data were catalogued under a study of T cells of mothers and their children. As that study records: Each mother gave over 9.5 million TCR beta CDR3 reads; each child, around 2.8 million.

The receptor was isolated from a boy under 18 in good health. Sequencing was done on a sample of blood.

CDR3 sequence (DNA): TGTGCCAGCAGTTTATGGCCAGGGAACACTGAAGCTTTCTTT. It is translated as CASSLWPGNTEAFF. The V call is TRBV27, the J call TRBJ1-1; D gene ambiguous. Between the trimmed V and J ends, which lost 1 base and 1 base, there was a span of 7 bases. The CDR3 length is 14 residues. Germline CDR1 reads MNHEY; CDR2 reads SMNVEV (reference sequence).